This T cell receptor (beta chain) was identified in a study of CD8+CD57+ T cells in acquired aplastic anemia. Study context: Healthy donors gave approximately 9.8 million reads on average for CD4+ cells.

For this clonotype: Its specificity is not known.

Genomic DNA provided the template from which TCR beta VDJ and CDR3 profiles were obtained. TCRdb itself ran the reads through MiXCR, one entry per CDR3 protein. Of some 120,000 distinct CDR3 sequences listed, around 48% were seen once; the top ten hold 2% to 3%. General observations from the study: Between patients and controls, CD8+ Simpson's diversity did not vary significantly. Twenty-nine shared CD8+ CDR3s appeared highly expressed within patients' immunodominant clones.

CDR1 SGHVS and CDR2 FQNEAQ come from the germline V gene. This CDR3 is 13 amino acids long. Between the trimmed V and J ends, which lost 0 bases and 3 bases, there was a span of 5 bases. This receptor was identified in a human donor in good health, serving as a control. J is TRBJ2-5 and V is TRBV7-8; D is ambiguous. Sequencing was carried out using sorted CD4+, CD8+, or CD8+CD57+ T cells (not recorded which) from PBMCs. The CDR3, as DNA: TGTGCCAGCAGCTTAGCCCAAGAAGAGACCCAGTACTTC. This sequence encodes CASSLAQEETQYF.